This T cell receptor beta chain was recorded in a study of T cell responses to AZD1222 COVID-19 vaccine. TCRdb's copy holds only in-frame clones and misses some; the assay was immunoSEQ multiplex PCR. The data contain about 220,000 clones, about 93% of them singletons. The V segment lost 6 bases and the J segment 2 bases; nucleotides outside the gene matches: 5. CDR3 size: 15 residues. Germline assignment: CDR1 WNHNN and CDR2 SYGVQD (reference sequence). Study results and caveats: Researchers report vaccine-associated CD4 TCRs spanning spike, with dominance at 160-218 and 743-854. Repertoire collection took place solely once the T cell response had peaked.

In the case of this clone: Antigen unknown.

The sequence was obtained from an adult in good health. The J gene is TRBJ2-7, the V gene TRBV10-1, with 12 bases matching TRBD2. The input for sequencing was peripheral blood, taken on day 0 of MenACWY control vaccination. Here the CDR3 reads CASSAGLAGTYEQYF. The CDR3 nucleotides are TGCGCCAGCAGCGCCGGACTAGCGGGGACCTACGAGCAGTACTTC.